The 11 T cell receptor beta chains below all came from one sample that was sequenced in a study of blood T cell repertoires in COVID-19. Clones were read by immunoSEQ multiplex PCR, and TCRdb kept only the in-frame ones, dropping some. The table lists roughly 250,000 clones, approximately 86% of them singletons. Sequenced input: PBMCs or T cells enriched from blood (not recorded which). The receptors derive from a woman in her forties or fifties who had recovered from COVID-19.

The chain recombines TRBV6-6 with TRBJ1-2, with 8 bases fitting TRBD1. The germline V gene encodes CDR1 MNHNY and CDR2 SVGAGI (reference sequence). CDR3 length: 15 residues. V gave up 5 bases and J gave up 5 bases; unmatched junction bases: 10. The CDR3 region is CASSRSGQDSYGYTF. In DNA, the CDR3 is TGTGCCAGCAGTCGCTCGGGACAGGACTCTTATGGCTACACCTTC.

The rearrangement uses TRBV6-5 and TRBJ1-5; D might be TRBD1 (5 bases). Trimming removed 8 bases at V and 4 bases at J, with 12 bases between. CDR3 size: 13 residues. The germline gives CDR1 MNHEY, CDR2 SVGAGI. CDR3 protein: CASRGSDNQPQHF. The CDR3 DNA follows: TGTGCCAGCCGGGGGTCCGATAATCAGCCCCAGCATTTT.

DNA of the CDR3: TGTGCCAGCAGCATCCTTCGTGGGACAGGGGCGTATTTT. Its translation is CASSILRGTGAYF. This rearrangement joins TRBV5-4 to TRBJ2-3; TRBD1 aligns across 10 bases. This CDR3 has 13 residues. Losses at the gene ends were 4 bases for V and 14 bases for J; bases not matched to a gene: 10. Germline V lookup: CDR1 SGHNT, CDR2 YYREEE (reference sequence).

The V gene is TRBV18, the J gene TRBJ1-3, with D tentatively TRBD1 (6 bases). Germline CDR1 KGHSH, CDR2 LQKENI. V dropped 6 bases and J dropped 4 bases, with 10 bases sitting between them. The CDR3 loop spans 13 amino acids. CDR3 in DNA: TGTGCCAGCTCTCGGGACACAGGAAACACCATATATTTT. Translation gives CASSRDTGNTIYF.

This chain uses TRBV27 with TRBJ1-1; D might be TRBD1 (5 bases). The CDR3 is 13 residues long. The germline CDR1 and CDR2 sequences are MNHEY and SMNVEV (reference sequence). V gave up 3 bases and J gave up 5 bases, with 10 bases separating them. Written as DNA, the CDR3 is TGTGCCAGCAGTTTGGTGGGGGGGACTGAAGCTTTCTTT. Translated: CASSLVGGTEAFF.

Only a few counts were recorded for this clone. V and J are TRBV27 and TRBJ2-7; 7 bases are shared with TRBD1. Germline values: CDR1 MNHEY, CDR2 SMNVEV (reference sequence). This CDR3 spans 17 amino acids. After removal of 1 base from V and 2 bases from J, the junction contained 11 bases not matched to a gene. CDR3 in amino acids: CASSLWAINRGTYEQYF. CDR3 nucleotide sequence: TGTGCCAGCAGTTTATGGGCGATTAACAGGGGTACCTACGAGCAGTACTTC.

This rearrangement joins TRBV5-1 to TRBJ2-5, with TRBD1 as a possible D gene (7 bases). V lost 6 bases, J lost 5 bases, and 20 bases lay in between. This CDR3 has 15 amino acids. Looked up from germline, CDR1 is SGHRS and CDR2 is YFSETQ. The CDR3 is CASNFAAGGMETQYF. CDR3 DNA: TGCGCCAGCAACTTCGCGGCAGGGGGGATGGAGACCCAGTACTTC.

This sequence joins TRBV6-5 and TRBJ1-4; D is perhaps TRBD1 (6 bases). This CDR3 comprises 14 residues. The germline V and J ends were trimmed by 5 bases and 7 bases, with 14 bases remaining between them. Germline V gene sequence: CDR1 MNHEY, CDR2 SVGAGI. As DNA, the CDR3 is TGTGCCAGCAGTAACCAGGGGATTCGTGAAAAACTGTTTTTT. This gives the protein CASSNQGIREKLFF.

The CDR3 DNA sequence: TGTGCCAGCAGTTTATCAGTTCCCGAGACCCAGTACTTC. This translates into CASSLSVPETQYF. This chain uses TRBV28 with TRBJ2-5; D gene uncertain. This CDR3 comprises 13 residues. Germline CDR1 is MDHEN and CDR2 is SYDVKM. The germline V and J ends were trimmed by 1 base and 5 bases, with 8 bases remaining between them.

This sequence joins TRBV18 and TRBJ2-7, with D perhaps TRBD1 (5 bases). Germline V gene lookup returns CDR1 KGHSH and CDR2 LQKENI. CDR3 length equals 12 residues. Trimming left V 5 bases short and J 5 bases short, with 10 bases between. CDR3 DNA sequence: TGTGCCAGCTCAGAGACAGTGGACGAGCAGTACTTC. Its translation: CASSETVDEQYF. Together with reference TRBV18 and TRBJ2-7, the CDR3 gives the full variable domain: NAGVMQNPRHLVRRRGQEARLRCSPMKGHSHVYWYRQLPEEGLKFMVYLQKENIIDESGMPKERFSAEFPKEGPSILRIQQVVRGDSAAYFCASSETVDEQYFGPGTRLTVT.

This clone was seen a few times. The CDR3 spells CASSPQPGTGGDQPQHF. The CDR3 nucleotides are TGCGCCAGCAGCCCGCAACCCGGGACAGGGGGAGATCAGCCCCAGCATTTT. This chain links TRBV5-1 with TRBJ1-5; the match to TRBD1 covers 11 bases. J gave up 5 bases and V 4 bases, and 11 bases lay outside the gene matches. The CDR3 covers 17 residues. Germline loops: CDR1 SGHRS, CDR2 YFSETQ.